Each of the 11 T cell receptor beta chains below was sequenced from the same sample in a study of graft-versus-host responses after intestinal transplantation. Clones were read by immunoSEQ multiplex PCR, and TCRdb kept only the in-frame ones, dropping some. The sample includes 90,000 to 120,000 clones, roughly 86% seen only once; the top ten take less than 0.8%. For these receptors, no antigen is known. Sample: unstimulated CD4+ T cells sorted from spleen or lymph node cells, taken before transplant. The receptors here all came from a human donor who was the organ donor for an intestinal transplant.

This sequence joins TRBV7-8 and TRBJ2-5; D possibly corresponds to TRBD2 (6 bases). Germline loops: CDR1 SGHVS, CDR2 FQNEAQ. This CDR3 spans 19 amino acids. Between the trimmed V and J ends, which lost 5 bases and 4 bases, there was a span of 29 bases. The CDR3 region is CASSAGMGDWREPLETQYF. DNA for the CDR3: TGTGCCAGCAGCGCGGGGATGGGAGATTGGCGGGAACCGTTAGAGACCCAGTACTTC.

The CDR3 loop is CASSSPFHGTHSSYEQYF. The CDR3 DNA sequence: TGTGCCAGCAGCTCCCCCTTTCATGGGACGCACAGCTCCTACGAGCAGTACTTC. J is TRBJ2-7 and V is TRBV7-9, with D possibly being TRBD1 or TRBD2 (5 bases each). V lost 4 bases and J 0 bases, leaving 22 bases between the germline ends. Per the germline V gene, CDR1 is SEHNR and CDR2 is FQNEAQ (reference sequence). This CDR3 contains 18 residues. Full variable domain (rest looked up from reference TRBV7-9 and TRBJ2-7): DTGVSQNPRHKITKRGQNVTFRCDPISEHNRLYWYRQTLGQGPEFLTYFQNEAQLEKSRLLSDRFSAERPKGSFSTLEIQRTEQGDSAMYLCASSSPFHGTHSSYEQYFGPGTRLTVT.

In this sample, this clone turned up once. The chain has TRBV29-1 and TRBJ1-1; 8 bases line up with TRBD1. CDR1 and CDR2 (germline): SQVTM, ANQGSEA. This CDR3 contains 13 residues. V was clipped by 7 bases and J by 7 bases; unmatched bases: 11. The CDR3 is CSAEGQGGSEAFF. DNA of the CDR3: TGCAGCGCCGAAGGACAGGGCGGAAGTGAAGCTTTCTTT.

The chain employs TRBV5-1 and TRBJ2-3, with TRBD2 matching 14 bases. CDR1 and CDR2 (germline): SGHRS, YFSETQ. The CDR3 extends over 16 amino acids. The trim removed 3 bases at V and 1 base at J, leaving 1 base unmatched. The CDR3 coding sequence is TGCGCCAGCAGCTCGACTAGCGGGAGGGGCACAGATACGCAGTATTTT. It translates to CASSSTSGRGTDTQYF.

This clone was detected once. The V gene is TRBV4-1, the J gene TRBJ2-3; 12 bases line up with TRBD2. With 3 bases clipped from V and 5 bases from J, the junction kept 6 bases outside the gene matches. From germline, CDR1 is MGHRA and CDR2 YSYEKL. The CDR3 spans 16 residues. CDR3: CASSQRTSGVLDTQYF. As DNA, the CDR3 is TGCGCCAGCAGCCAGAGGACTAGCGGGGTCCTAGATACGCAGTATTTT.

Worth noting for this clone: Other nucleotide sequences in the sample specify the same CDR3. CDR3 DNA: TGCGCCAGCAGCTTGGGACAGGGGAGGGAAAAACTGTTTTTT. Amino acid sequence: CASSLGQGREKLFF. The chain is built from TRBV5-1 and TRBJ1-4; TRBD1 aligns across 8 bases. The germline V gene encodes CDR1 SGHRS and CDR2 YFSETQ. The CDR3 has 14 residues. V dropped 0 bases and J dropped 8; count of bases not matched to a gene: 3.

The chain combines TRBV10-3 with TRBJ2-7; 11 bases are a match to TRBD2. V lost 2 bases and J lost 12; bases outside the gene matches: 12. This CDR3 is built from 15 residues. Looked up from germline, CDR1 is ENHRY and CDR2 is SYGVKD. This CDR3 reads CAISESGLAGGVGYF. CDR3 DNA sequence: TGTGCCATCAGTGAGAGTGGGCTAGCGGGAGGAGTCGGGTACTTC.

This chain uses TRBV7-2 with TRBJ1-6, with 9 bases fitting TRBD1. This CDR3 is built from 16 residues. Germline V lookup: CDR1 SGHTA, CDR2 FQGNSA. V dropped 2 bases and J dropped 10; count of bases not matched to a gene: 9. CDR3 sequence: CASSLTSTGGRSPLHF. CDR3 nucleotides: TGTGCCAGCAGCTTAACCTCGACAGGGGGTAGATCACCCCTCCACTTT. The variable domain in full, completed from reference TRBV7-2 and TRBJ1-6, reads GAGVSQSPSNKVTEKGKDVELRCDPISGHTALYWYRQSLGQGLEFLIYFQGNSAPDKSGLPSDRFSAERTGGSVSTLTIQRTQQEDSAVYLCASSLTSTGGRSPLHFGNGTRLTVT.

The chain uses TRBV29-1 and TRBJ2-1, with TRBD1 matching 7 bases. Germline trimming cut 5 bases from V and 5 bases from J; bases unmatched to any gene: 9. Germline-derived CDR1 and CDR2 are SQVTM and ANQGSEA. The CDR3 runs to 14 residues. The CDR3 nucleotides are TGCAGCGTTTACCGGGACAGAGAGAACAATGAGCAGTTCTTC. This encodes CSVYRDRENNEQFF.

The genes are TRBV5-4 and TRBJ2-3; tentative D call: TRBD1 (8 bases). Germline CDR1 reads SGHNT; CDR2 reads YYREEE (reference sequence). Trimming left V 3 bases short and J 2 bases short, with 16 bases between. The CDR3 spans 16 residues. CDR3 sequence reads: CASSWGGDRSTDTQYF. Here the CDR3 DNA reads TGTGCCAGCAGCTGGGGGGGGGACAGGTCCACAGATACGCAGTATTTT.

The chain links TRBV6-1 to TRBJ1-2; D might be TRBD1 (5 bases). Germline CDR1 is MNHNS and CDR2 is SASEGT. This CDR3 has 11 residues. V lost 11 bases to trimming and J lost 9 bases, with 16 bases between them. CDR3 sequence reads: CAAGRGWRYTF. The CDR3 DNA sequence: TGTGCCGCAGGGAGGGGTTGGCGCTACACCTTC.